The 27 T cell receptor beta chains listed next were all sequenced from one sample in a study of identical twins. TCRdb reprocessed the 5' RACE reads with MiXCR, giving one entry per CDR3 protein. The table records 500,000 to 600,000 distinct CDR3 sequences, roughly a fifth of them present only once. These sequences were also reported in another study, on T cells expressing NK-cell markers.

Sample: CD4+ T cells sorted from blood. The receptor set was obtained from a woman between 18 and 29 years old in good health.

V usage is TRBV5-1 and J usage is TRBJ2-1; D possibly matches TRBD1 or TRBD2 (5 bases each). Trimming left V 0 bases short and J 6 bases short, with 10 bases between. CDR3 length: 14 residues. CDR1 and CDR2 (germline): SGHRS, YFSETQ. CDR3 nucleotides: TGCGCCAGCAGCTTGGGACAGCGGTTCAATGAGCAGTTCTTC. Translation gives CASSLGQRFNEQFF.

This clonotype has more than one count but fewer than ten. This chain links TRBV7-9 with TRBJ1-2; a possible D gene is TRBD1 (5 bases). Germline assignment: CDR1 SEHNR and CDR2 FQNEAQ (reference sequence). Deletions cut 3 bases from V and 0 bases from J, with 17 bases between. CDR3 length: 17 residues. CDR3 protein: CASSFIRRGFTNYGYTF. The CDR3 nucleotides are TGTGCCAGCAGCTTTATAAGACGGGGCTTTACTAACTATGGCTACACCTTC.

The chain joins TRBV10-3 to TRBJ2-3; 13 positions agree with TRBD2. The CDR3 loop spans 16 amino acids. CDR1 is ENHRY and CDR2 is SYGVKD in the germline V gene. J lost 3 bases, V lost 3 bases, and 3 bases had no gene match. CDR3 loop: CAISDRTSGGTDTQYF. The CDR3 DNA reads TGTGCCATCAGTGACCGGACTAGCGGGGGTACAGATACGCAGTATTTT.

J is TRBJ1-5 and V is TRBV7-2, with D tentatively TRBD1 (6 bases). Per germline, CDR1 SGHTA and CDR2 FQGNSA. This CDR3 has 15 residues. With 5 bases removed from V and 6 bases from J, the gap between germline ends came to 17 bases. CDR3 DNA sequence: TGTGCCAGCAGCGTAGTACAGGGATCCTCTCAGCCCCAGCATTTT. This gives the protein CASSVVQGSSQPQHF. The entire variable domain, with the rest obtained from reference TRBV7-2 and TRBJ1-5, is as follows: GAGVSQSPSNKVTEKGKDVELRCDPISGHTALYWYRQSLGQGLEFLIYFQGNSAPDKSGLPSDRFSAERTGGSVSTLTIQRTQQEDSAVYLCASSVVQGSSQPQHFGDGTRLSIL.

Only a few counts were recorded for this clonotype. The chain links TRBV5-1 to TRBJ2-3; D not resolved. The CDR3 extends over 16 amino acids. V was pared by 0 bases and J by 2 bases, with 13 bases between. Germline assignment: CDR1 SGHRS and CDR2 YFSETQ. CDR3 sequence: CASSLAERFPTDTQYF. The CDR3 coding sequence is TGCGCCAGCAGCTTGGCGGAACGGTTTCCCACAGATACGCAGTATTTT.

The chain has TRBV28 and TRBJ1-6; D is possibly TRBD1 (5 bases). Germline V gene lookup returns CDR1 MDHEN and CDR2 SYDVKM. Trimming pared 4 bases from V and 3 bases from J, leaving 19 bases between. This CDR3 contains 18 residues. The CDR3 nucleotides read TGTGCCAGCAGTTCCCTTACAGGCAGGGTGGGCTATAATTCACCCCTCCACTTT. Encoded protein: CASSSLTGRVGYNSPLHF.

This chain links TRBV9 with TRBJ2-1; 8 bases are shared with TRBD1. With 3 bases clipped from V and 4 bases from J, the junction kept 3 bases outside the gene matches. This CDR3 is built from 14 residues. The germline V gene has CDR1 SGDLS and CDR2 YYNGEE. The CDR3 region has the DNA TGTGCCAGCAGCGAGAGGACAGGGTACAATGAGCAGTTCTTC. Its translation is CASSERTGYNEQFF.

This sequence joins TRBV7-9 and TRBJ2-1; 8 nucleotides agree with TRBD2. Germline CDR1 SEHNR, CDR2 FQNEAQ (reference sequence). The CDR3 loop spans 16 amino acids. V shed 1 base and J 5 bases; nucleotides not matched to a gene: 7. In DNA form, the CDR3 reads TGTGCCAGCAGCTTAGGAGGGGTAGCGGGAAACAATGAGCAGTTCTTC. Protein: CASSLGGVAGNNEQFF.

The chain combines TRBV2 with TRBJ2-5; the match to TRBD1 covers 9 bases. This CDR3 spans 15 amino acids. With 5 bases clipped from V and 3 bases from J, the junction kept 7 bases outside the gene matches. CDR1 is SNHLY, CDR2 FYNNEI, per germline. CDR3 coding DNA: TGTGCCAGCAGTCTAGTCGGGACAGGGAAAGAGACCCAGTACTTC. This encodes CASSLVGTGKETQYF.

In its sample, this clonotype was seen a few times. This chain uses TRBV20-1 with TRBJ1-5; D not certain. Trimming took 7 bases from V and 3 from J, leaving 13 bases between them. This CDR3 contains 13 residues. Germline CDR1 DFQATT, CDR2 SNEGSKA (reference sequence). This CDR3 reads CSVRVSFNQPQHF. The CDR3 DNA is TGCAGTGTTCGGGTAAGCTTCAATCAGCCCCAGCATTTT.

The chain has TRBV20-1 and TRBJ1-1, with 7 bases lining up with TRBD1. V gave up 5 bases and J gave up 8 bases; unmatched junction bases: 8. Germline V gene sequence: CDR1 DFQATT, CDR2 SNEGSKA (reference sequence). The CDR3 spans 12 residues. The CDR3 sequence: CSASTRQGEAFF. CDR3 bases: TGCAGTGCTTCAACCCGACAGGGCGAAGCTTTCTTT.

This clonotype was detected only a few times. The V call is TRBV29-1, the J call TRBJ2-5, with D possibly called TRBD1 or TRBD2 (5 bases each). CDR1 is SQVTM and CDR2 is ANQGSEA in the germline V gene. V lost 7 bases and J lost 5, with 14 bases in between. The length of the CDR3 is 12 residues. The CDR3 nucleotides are TGCAGCGGGGGGTGGTCGGGGGAGACCCAGTACTTC. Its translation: CSGGWSGETQYF.

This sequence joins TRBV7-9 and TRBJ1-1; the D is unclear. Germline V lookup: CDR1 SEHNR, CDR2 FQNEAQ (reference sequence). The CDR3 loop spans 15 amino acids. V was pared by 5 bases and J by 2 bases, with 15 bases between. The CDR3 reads CASSPSGVGNTEAFF. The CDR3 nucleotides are TGTGCCAGCAGCCCCTCAGGAGTCGGCAACACTGAAGCTTTCTTT.

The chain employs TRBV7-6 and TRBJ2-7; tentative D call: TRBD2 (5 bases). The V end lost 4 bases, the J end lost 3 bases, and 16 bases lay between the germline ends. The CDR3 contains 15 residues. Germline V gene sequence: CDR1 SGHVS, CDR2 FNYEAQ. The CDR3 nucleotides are TGTGCCAGCAGCTCCCCAGACGGGAACGGCTACGAGCAGTACTTC. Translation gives CASSSPDGNGYEQYF. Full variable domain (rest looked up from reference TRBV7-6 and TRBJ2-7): GAGVSQSPRYKVTKRGQDVALRCDPISGHVSLYWYRQALGQGPEFLTYFNYEAQQDKSGLPNDRFSAERPEGSISTLTIQRTEQRDSAMYRCASSSPDGNGYEQYFGPGTRLTVT.

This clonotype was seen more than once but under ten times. The CDR3 bases are TGTGCTAGTGGTCGCGGGACAGGGGGGACCGGGGAGCTGTTTTTT. The encoded protein is CASGRGTGGTGELFF. The J gene is TRBJ2-2, the V gene TRBV12-5; TRBD1 matches at 11 bases. The CDR3 sequence is 15 residues long. Germline V gene sequence: CDR1 LGHNT, CDR2 FRNRAP. V was clipped by 5 bases and J by 5 bases; unmatched bases: 4.

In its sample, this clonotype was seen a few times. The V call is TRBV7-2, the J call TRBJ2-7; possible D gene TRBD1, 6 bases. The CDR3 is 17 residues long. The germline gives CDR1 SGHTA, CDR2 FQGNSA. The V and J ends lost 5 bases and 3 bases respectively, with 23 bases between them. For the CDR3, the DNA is TGTGCCAGCAGCCCGCAAGCCGGTCGACAGGCCGGCTACGAGCAGTACTTC. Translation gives CASSPQAGRQAGYEQYF.

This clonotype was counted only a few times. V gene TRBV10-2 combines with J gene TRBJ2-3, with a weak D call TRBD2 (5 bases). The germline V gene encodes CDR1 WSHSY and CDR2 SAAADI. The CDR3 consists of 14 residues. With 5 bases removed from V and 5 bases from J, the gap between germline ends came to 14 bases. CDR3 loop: CASSPRTEGDTQYF. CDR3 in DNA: TGCGCCAGCAGTCCTCGGACCGAGGGAGATACGCAGTATTTT.

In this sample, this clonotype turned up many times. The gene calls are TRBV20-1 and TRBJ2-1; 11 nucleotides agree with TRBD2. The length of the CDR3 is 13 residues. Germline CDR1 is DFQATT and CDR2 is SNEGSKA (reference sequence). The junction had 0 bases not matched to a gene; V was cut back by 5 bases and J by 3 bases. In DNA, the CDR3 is TGCAGTGCTGGGACTAGCGGCTACAATGAGCAGTTCTTC. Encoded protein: CSAGTSGYNEQFF.

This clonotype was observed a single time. Here the CDR3 DNA reads TGCGCCAGCAGCTTGGGATGGGGGACCTACGAGCAGTACTTC. It is translated as CASSLGWGTYEQYF. This chain uses TRBV5-1 with TRBJ2-7, with D perhaps given as TRBD1 or TRBD2 (5 bases each). The CDR3 loop spans 14 amino acids. From germline, CDR1 is SGHRS and CDR2 YFSETQ. Trimming shortened V by 0 bases and J by 2 bases, and 9 bases separated the two germline ends.

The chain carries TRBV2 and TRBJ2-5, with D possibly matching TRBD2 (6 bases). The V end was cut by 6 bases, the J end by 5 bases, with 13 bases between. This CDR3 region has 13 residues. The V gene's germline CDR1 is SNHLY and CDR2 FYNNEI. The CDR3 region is CASRSGSRETQYF. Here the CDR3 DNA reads TGTGCCAGCAGATCCGGGAGCAGGGAGACCCAGTACTTC.

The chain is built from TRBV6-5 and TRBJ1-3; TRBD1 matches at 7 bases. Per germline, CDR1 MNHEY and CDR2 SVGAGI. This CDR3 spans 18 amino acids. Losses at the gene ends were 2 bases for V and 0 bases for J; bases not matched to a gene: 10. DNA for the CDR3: TGTGCCAGCAGTTACCGCGGGACAGCCTTTAGCTCTGGAAACACCATATATTTT. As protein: CASSYRGTAFSSGNTIYF.

The CDR3 loop is CASSSIKGGIIYEQYF. The CDR3 nucleotides are TGTGCCAGCAGCTCTATAAAAGGGGGAATAATCTACGAGCAGTACTTC. This rearrangement joins TRBV5-6 to TRBJ2-7; the D gene is possibly TRBD1 (6 bases). The CDR3 is 16 residues long. Germline CDR1 reads SGHDT; CDR2 reads YYEEEE. V was pared by 3 bases and J by 3 bases, with 19 bases between.

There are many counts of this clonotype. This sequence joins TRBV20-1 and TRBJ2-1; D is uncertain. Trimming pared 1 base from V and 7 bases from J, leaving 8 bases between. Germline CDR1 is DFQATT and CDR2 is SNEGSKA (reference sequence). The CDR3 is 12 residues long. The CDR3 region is CSARGSRNEQFF. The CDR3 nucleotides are TGCAGTGCTAGAGGGTCTAGGAATGAGCAGTTCTTC.

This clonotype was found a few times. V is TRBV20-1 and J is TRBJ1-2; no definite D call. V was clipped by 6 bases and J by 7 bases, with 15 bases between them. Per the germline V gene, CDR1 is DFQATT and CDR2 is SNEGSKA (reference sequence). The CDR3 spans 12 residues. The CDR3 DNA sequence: TGCAGTGCAAGGACTCCTATCAGTGGCTACACCTTC. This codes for CSARTPISGYTF.

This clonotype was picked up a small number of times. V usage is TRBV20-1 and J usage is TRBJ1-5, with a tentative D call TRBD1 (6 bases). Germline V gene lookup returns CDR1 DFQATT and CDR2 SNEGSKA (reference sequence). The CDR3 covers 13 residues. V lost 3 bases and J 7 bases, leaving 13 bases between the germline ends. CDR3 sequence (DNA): TGCAGTGCTAGGACACCGGGGGCGCAGCCCCAGCATTTT. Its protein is CSARTPGAQPQHF.

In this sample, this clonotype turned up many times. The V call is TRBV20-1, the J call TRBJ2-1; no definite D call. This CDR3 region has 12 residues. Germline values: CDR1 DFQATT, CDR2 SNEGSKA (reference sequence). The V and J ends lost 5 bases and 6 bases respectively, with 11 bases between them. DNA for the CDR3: TGCAGTGCTGACGCTAGAGTCAATGAGCAGTTCTTC. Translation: CSADARVNEQFF.

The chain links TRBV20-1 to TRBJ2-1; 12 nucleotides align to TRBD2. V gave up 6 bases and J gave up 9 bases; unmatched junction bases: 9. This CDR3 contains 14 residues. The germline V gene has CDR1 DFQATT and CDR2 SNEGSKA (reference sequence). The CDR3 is CSALASGGAREQFF. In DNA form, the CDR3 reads TGCAGTGCCCTTGCTAGCGGGGGGGCCCGTGAGCAGTTCTTC.